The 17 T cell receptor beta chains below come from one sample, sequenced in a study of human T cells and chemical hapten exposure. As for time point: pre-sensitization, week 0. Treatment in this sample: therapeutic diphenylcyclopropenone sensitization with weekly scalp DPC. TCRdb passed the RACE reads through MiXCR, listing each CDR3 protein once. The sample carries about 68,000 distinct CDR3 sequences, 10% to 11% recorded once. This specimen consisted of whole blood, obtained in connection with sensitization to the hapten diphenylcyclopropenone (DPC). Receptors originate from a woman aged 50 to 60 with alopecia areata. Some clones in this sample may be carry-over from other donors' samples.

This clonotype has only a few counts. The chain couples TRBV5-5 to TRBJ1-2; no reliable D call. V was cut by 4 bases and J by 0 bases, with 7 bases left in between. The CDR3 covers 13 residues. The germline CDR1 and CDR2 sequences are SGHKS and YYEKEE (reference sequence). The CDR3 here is CASSTTSNYGYTF. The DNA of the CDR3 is TGTGCCAGCAGCACCACATCTAACTATGGCTACACCTTC. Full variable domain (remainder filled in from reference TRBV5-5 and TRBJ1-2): DAGVTQSPTHLIKTRGQQVTLRCSPISGHKSVSWYQQVLGQGPQFIFQYYEKEERGRGNFPDRFSARQFPNYSSELNVNALLLGDSALYLCASSTTSNYGYTFGSGTRLTVV.

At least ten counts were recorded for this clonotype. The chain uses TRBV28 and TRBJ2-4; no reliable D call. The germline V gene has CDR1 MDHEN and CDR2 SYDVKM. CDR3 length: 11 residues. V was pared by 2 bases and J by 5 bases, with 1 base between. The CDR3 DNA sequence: TGTGCCAGCAGTTTAGAAAACATTCAGTACTTC. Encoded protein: CASSLENIQYF. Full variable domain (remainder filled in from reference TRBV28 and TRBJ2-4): DVKVTQSSRYLVKRTGEKVFLECVQDMDHENMFWYRQDPGLGLRLIYFSYDVKMKEKGDIPEGYSVSREKKERFSLILESASTNQTSMYLCASSLENIQYFGAGTRLSVL.

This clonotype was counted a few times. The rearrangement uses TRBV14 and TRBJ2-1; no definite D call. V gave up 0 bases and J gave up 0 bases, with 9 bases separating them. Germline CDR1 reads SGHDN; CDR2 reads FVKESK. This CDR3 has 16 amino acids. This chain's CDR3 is CASSQDGLNSYNEQFF. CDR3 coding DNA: TGTGCCAGCAGCCAAGATGGGCTCAACTCCTACAATGAGCAGTTCTTC.

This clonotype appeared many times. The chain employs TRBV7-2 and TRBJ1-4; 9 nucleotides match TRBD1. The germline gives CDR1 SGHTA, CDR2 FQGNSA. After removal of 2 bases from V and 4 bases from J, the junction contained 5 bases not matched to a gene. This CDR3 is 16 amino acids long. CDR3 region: CASSLRTGASNEKLFF. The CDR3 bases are TGTGCCAGCAGCTTAAGGACAGGGGCGAGTAATGAAAAACTGTTTTTT.

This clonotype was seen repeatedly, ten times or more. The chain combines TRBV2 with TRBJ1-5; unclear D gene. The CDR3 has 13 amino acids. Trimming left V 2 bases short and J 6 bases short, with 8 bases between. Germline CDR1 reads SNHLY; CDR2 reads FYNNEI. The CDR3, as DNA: TGTGCCAGCAGTGAACGGGAGGGTCAGCCCCAGCATTTT. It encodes CASSEREGQPQHF.

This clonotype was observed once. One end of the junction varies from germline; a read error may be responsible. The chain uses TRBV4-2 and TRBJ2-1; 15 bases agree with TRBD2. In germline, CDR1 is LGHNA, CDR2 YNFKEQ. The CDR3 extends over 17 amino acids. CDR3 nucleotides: TGTGTCAGCAGCCTAGGACTAGCGGGGGGGCCGGGGATTGAGCAGTTCTTC. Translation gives CVSSLGLAGGPGIEQFF.

CDR3 DNA: TGTGCCAGCAGTTACCCCCCTCGGTCCTCCTACAATGAGCAGTTCTTC. It codes for CASSYPPRSSYNEQFF. V and J are TRBV6-2 or TRBV6-3 and TRBJ2-1; D is undetermined. CDR1 is MNHEY and CDR2 is SVGEGT in the germline V gene. V was trimmed by 2 bases and J by 0 bases, leaving 11 bases between them. CDR3 length: 16 residues.

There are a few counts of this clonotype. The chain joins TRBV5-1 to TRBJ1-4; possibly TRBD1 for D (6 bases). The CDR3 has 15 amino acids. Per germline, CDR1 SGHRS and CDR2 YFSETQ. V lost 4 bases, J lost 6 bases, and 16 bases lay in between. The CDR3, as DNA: TGCGCCAGCAGCCCGGACAGTCAGATGGATGAAAAACTGTTTTTT. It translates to CASSPDSQMDEKLFF.

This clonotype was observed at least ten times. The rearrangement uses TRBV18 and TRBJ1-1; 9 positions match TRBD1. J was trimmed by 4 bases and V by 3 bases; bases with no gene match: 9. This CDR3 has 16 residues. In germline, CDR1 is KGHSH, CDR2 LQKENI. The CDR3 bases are TGTGCCAGCTCACCCCGACCGGGACAGGGTGGCACTGAAGCTTTCTTT. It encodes CASSPRPGQGGTEAFF.

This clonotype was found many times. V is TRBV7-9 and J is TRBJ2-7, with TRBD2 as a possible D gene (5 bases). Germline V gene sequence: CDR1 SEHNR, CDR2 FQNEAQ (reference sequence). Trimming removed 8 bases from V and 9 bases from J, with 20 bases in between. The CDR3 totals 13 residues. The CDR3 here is CASAAGGITGQYF. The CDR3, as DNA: TGTGCCAGCGCGGCAGGAGGCATAACTGGGCAGTACTTC. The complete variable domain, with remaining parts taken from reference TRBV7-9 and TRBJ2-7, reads DTGVSQNPRHKITKRGQNVTFRCDPISEHNRLYWYRQTLGQGPEFLTYFQNEAQLEKSRLLSDRFSAERPKGSFSTLEIQRTEQGDSAMYLCASAAGGITGQYFGPGTRLTVT.

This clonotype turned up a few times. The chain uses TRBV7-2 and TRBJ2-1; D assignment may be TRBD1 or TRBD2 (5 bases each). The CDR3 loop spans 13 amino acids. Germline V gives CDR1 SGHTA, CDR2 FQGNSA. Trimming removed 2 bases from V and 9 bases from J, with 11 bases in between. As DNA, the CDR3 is TGTGCCAGCAGCTTAATGTCAGGGACTGAGCAGTTCTTC. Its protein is CASSLMSGTEQFF. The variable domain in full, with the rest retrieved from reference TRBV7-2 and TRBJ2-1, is GAGVSQSPSNKVTEKGKDVELRCDPISGHTALYWYRQSLGQGLEFLIYFQGNSAPDKSGLPSDRFSAERTGGSVSTLTIQRTQQEDSAVYLCASSLMSGTEQFFGPGTRLTVL.

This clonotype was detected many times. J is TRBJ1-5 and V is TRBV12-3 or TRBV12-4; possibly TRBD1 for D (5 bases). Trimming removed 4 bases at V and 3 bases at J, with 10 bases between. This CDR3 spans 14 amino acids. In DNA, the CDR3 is TGTGCCAGCAGTTCTCGACAGCCCAATCAGCCCCAGCATTTT. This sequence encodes CASSSRQPNQPQHF.

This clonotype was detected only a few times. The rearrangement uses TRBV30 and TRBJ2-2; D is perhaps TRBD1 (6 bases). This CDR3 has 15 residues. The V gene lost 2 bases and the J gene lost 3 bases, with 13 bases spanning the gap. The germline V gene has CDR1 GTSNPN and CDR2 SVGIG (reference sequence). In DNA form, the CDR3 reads TGTGCCTGGAGTTCCGGGACAACGGACACCGGGGAGCTGTTTTTT. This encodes CAWSSGTTDTGELFF.

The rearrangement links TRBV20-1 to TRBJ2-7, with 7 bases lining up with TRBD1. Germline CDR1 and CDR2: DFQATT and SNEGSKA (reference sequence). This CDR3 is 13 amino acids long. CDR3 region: CRAPRQGLYEQYF. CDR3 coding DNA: TGCAGAGCTCCCCGACAGGGTCTTTACGAGCAGTACTTC.

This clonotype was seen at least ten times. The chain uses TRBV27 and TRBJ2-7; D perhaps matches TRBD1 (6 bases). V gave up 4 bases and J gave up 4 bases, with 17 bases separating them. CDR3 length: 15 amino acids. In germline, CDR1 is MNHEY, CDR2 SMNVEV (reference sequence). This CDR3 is CASSSTGTGEYEQYF. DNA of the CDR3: TGTGCCAGCAGTTCCACAGGGACCGGGGAGTACGAGCAGTACTTC.

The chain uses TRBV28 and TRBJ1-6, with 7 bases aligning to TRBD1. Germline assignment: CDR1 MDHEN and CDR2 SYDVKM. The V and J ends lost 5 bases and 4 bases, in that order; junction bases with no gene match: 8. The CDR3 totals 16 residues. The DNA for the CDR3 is TGTGCCAGCAGTACCCCAGGGGGAGAATATAATTCACCCCTCCACTTT. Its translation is CASSTPGGEYNSPLHF.

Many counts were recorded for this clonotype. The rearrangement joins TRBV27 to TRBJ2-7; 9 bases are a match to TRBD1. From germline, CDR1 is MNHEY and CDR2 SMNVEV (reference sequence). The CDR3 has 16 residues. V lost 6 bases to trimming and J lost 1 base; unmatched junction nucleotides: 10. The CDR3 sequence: CASSRTPGTGSYEQYF. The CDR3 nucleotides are TGTGCCAGCAGCCGTACTCCCGGGACAGGGTCCTACGAGCAGTACTTC.